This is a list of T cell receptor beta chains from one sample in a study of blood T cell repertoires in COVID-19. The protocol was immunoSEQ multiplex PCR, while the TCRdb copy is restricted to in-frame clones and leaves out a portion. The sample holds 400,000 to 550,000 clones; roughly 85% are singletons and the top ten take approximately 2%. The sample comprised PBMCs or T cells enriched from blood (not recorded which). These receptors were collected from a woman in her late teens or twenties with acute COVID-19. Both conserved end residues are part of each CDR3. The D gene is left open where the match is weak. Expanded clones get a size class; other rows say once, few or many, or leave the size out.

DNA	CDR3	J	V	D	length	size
TGTGCCAGCAGCTTCACGGGTGAGCAGTACTTC	CASSFTGEQYF	TRBJ2-7	TRBV5-5	.	11	.
TGTGCCAGCAGTGTCGACAGCGATACCTACGAGCAGTACTTC	CASSVDSDTYEQYF	TRBJ2-7	TRBV2	.	14	.
TGTGCCAGCAGCCCCGGACAGGGGGGGGCCAACGTCCTGACTTTC	CASSPGQGGANVLTF	TRBJ2-6	TRBV7-2	TRBD1	15	few
TGCGCCAGCAGCCAACTGAAGTTCGGAGGGGAGGTGGGGGAAGCTTTCTTT	CASSQLKFGGEVGEAFF	TRBJ1-1	TRBV4-1	.	17	many
TGTGCCAGCAGTTTTCGGGTAGCGGGGATATACGAGCAGTACTTC	CASSFRVAGIYEQYF	TRBJ2-7	TRBV28	TRBD2	15	.
TGTGCCAGCAGCTCAATCTCCCATTCAGGCCTCGAGCAGTTCTTC	CASSSISHSGLEQFF	TRBJ2-1	TRBV11-2	.	15	.
TGCAGCGTTGACGTCGGTAACACTGAAGCTTTCTTT	CSVDVGNTEAFF	TRBJ1-1	TRBV29-1	.	12	.
TGCGCCAGCAGCCACCCTAGCGCCTACGAGCAGTACTTC	CASSHPSAYEQYF	TRBJ2-7	TRBV5-1	.	13	.
TGTGCCAGTAACGGTGGCGGGAGTGAAAACGAGCAGTACTTC	CASNGGGSENEQYF	TRBJ2-7	TRBV19	TRBD2	14	.
TGTGCCAGCAGTTCACATGGATCGGGGGGGAACACCATATATTTT	CASSSHGSGGNTIYF	TRBJ1-3	TRBV5-4	.	15	.
TGTGCCAGTAGTGCTCTCGGGACAGGTGGGGGCTACACCTTC	CASSALGTGGGYTF	TRBJ1-2	TRBV19	TRBD1	14	.
TGTGCCAGTAGTGGAGGGCAGAGACCCCCCTACGAGCAGTACTTC	CASSGGQRPPYEQYF	TRBJ2-7	TRBV19	.	15	.
TGTGCCAGCTCCCAAGGTGGCGGTCAGCCCCAGCATTTT	CASSQGGGQPQHF	TRBJ1-5	TRBV18	.	13	.